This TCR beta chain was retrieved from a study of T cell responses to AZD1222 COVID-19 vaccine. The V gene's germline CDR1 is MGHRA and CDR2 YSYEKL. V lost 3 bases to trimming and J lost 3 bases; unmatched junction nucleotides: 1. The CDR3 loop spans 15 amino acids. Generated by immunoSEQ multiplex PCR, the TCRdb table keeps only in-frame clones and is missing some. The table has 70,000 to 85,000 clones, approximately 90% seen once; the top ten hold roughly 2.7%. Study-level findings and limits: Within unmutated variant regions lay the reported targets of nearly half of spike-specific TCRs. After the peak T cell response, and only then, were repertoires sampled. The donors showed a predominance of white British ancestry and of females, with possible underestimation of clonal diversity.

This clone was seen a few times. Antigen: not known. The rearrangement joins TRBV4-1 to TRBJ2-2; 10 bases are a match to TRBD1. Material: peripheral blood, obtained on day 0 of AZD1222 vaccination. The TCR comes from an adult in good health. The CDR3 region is CASSQDRGYTGELFF. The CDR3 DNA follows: TGCGCCAGCAGCCAGGACAGGGGGTACACCGGGGAGCTGTTTTTT.